This T cell receptor beta chain was recorded in a study of post-analysis software for immune sequencing data. General study points: Patients carried roughly five TRBV segments more frequently than controls did, and TRBV5-6, TRBV5-1 and TRBV20-1 were among them. When compared against controls, multiple sclerosis patients showed significantly lower normalized Chao1 diversity.

cDNA libraries for TCR beta contained unique molecular identifiers. TCRdb ran MiXCR on the PCR reads and lists one entry per CDR3 protein. The table includes a few hundred thousand distinct CDR3 sequences, 30% to 40% detected once. About this clonotype itself: As yet, its antigen is unknown.

The CDR3 extends over 14 amino acids. Trimming cost V 0 bases and J 4 bases; bases outside gene matches: 3. Germline V gene data show CDR1 as SGHRS and CDR2 as YFSETQ. V gene TRBV5-1 combines with J gene TRBJ1-2; 7 bases map to TRBD1. Sequenced: blood. The sequence was obtained from a girl aged 2 to 17 with multiple sclerosis. In DNA, the CDR3 is TGCGCCAGCAGCTTGGGCAGGGGGAGCTATGGCTACACCTTC. As protein: CASSLGRGSYGYTF.